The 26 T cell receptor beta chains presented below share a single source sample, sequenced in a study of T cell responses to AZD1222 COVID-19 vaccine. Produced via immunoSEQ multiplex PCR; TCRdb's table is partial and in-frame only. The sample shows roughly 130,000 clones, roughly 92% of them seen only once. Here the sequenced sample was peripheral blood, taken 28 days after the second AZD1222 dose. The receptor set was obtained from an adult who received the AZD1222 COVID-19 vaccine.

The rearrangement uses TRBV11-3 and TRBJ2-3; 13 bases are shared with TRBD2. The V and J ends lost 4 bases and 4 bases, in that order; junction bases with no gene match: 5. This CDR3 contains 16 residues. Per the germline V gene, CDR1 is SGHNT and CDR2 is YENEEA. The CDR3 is CASSSRTSGGADTQYF. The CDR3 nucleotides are TGTGCCAGCAGCTCGAGAACTAGCGGGGGGGCAGATACGCAGTATTTT. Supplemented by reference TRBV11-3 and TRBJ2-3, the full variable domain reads EAGVVQSPRYKIIEKKQPVAFWCNPISGHNTLYWYLQNLGQGPELLIRYENEEAVDDSQLPKDRFSAERLKGVDSTLKIQPAELGDSAVYLCASSSRTSGGADTQYFGPGTRLTVL.

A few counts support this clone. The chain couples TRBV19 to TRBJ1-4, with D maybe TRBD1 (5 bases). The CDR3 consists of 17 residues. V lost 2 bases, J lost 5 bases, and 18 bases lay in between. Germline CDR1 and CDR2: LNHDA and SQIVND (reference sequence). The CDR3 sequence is CASSISGRGVNNEKLFF. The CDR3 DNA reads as TGTGCCAGTAGTATATCAGGGAGAGGAGTAAACAATGAAAAACTGTTTTTT.

CDR3 sequence: CATSSQTGGAKNIQYF. CDR3 nucleotide sequence: TGTGCCACCAGCAGCCAGACAGGTGGGGCCAAAAACATTCAGTACTTC. The chain uses TRBV15 and TRBJ2-4; weak D call: TRBD1 (6 bases). The ends were cut back, 3 bases at V and 1 base at J, with 13 bases in the middle. This CDR3 comprises 16 residues. From germline, CDR1 is LNHNV and CDR2 YYDKDF (reference sequence).

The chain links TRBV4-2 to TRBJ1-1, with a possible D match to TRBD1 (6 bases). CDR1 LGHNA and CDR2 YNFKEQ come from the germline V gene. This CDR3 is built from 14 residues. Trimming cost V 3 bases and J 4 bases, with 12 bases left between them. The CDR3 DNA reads TGTGCCAGCAGCCAGGAACAGGGATCCACTGAAGCTTTCTTT. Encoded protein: CASSQEQGSTEAFF.

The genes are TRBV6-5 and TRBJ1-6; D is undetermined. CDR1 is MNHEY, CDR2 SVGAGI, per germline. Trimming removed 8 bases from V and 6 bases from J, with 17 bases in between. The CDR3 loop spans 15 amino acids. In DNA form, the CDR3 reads TGTGCCAGCGGGCGCCGGCCAGATGCTAATTCACCCCTCCACTTT. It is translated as CASGRRPDANSPLHF.

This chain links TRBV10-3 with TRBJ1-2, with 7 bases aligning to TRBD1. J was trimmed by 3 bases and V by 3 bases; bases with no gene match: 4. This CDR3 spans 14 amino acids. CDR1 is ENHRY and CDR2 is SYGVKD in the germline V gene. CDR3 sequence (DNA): TGTGCCATCAGTGAAGGGGGCAGGGACTATGGCTACACCTTC. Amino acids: CAISEGGRDYGYTF.

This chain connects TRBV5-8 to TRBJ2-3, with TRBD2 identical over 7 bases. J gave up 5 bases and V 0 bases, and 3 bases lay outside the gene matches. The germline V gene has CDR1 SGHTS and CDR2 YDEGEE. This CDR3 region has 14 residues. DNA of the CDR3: TGTGCCAGCAGCTTGGGTTCGGGAGGAGATACGCAGTATTTT. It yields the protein CASSLGSGGDTQYF. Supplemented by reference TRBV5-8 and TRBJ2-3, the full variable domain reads EAGVTQSPTHLIKTRGQQATLRCSPISGHTSVYWYQQALGLGLQFLLWYDEGEERNRGNFPPRFSGRQFPNYSSELNVNALELEDSALYLCASSLGSGGDTQYFGPGTRLTVL.

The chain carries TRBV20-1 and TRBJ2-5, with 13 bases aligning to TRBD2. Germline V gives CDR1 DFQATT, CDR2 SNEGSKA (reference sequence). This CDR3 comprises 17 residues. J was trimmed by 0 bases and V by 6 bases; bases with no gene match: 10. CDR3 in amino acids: CSASRLAGGPYQETQYF. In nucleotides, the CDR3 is TGCAGTGCCAGTAGACTAGCGGGGGGTCCGTACCAAGAGACCCAGTACTTC.

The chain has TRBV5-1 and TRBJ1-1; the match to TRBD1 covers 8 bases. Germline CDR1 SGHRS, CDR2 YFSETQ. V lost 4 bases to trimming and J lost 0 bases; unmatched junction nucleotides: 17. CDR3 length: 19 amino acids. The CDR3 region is CASSPHREQGARLNTEAFF. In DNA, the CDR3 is TGCGCCAGCAGCCCCCATCGGGAGCAGGGGGCGCGACTGAACACTGAAGCTTTCTTT.

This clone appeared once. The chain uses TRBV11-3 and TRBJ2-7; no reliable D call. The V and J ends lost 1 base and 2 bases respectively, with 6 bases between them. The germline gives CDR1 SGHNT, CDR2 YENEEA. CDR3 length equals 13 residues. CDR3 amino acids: CASSLGQTYEQYF. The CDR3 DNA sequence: TGTGCCAGCAGCTTAGGGCAGACCTACGAGCAGTACTTC.

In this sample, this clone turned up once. CDR3 in amino acids: CASSYGPSSGNTIYF. The CDR3 DNA is TGTGCCAGCAGTTACGGGCCCTCCTCTGGAAACACCATATATTTT. This chain connects TRBV6-5 to TRBJ1-3; D is ambiguous. There are 15 residues in the CDR3. The V gene's germline CDR1 is MNHEY and CDR2 SVGAGI. V was cut by 2 bases and J by 0 bases, with 8 bases left in between.

CDR3 DNA sequence: TGTGCCAGTAGTGACGGCAATATTCCTGAAGCTTTCTTT. It translates to CASSDGNIPEAFF. The chain carries TRBV19 and TRBJ1-1; D is undetermined. Trimming stripped 5 bases from V and 6 bases from J, with 13 bases between. Germline V CDR1 and CDR2: LNHDA, SQIVND (reference sequence). This CDR3 is built from 13 residues.

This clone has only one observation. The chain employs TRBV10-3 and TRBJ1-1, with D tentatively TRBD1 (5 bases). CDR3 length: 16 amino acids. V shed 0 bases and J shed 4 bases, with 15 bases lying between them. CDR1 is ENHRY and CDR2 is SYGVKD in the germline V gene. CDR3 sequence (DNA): TGTGCCATCAGTGAGTCGGGTCAGCTCGGGGGCACTGAAGCTTTCTTT. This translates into CAISESGQLGGTEAFF.

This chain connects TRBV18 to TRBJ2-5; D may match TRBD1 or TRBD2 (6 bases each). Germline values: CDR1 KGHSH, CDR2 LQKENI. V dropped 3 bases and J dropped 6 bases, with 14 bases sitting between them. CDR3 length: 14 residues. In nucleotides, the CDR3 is TGTGCCAGCTCACCGCAGGAGGGGGACAAGACCCAGTACTTC. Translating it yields CASSPQEGDKTQYF.

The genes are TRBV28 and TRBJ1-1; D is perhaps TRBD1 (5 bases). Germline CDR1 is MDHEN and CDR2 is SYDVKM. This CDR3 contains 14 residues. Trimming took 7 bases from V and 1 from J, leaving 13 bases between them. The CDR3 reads CASIRGAANTEAFF. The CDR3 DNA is TGTGCCAGCATCCGAGGGGCGGCGAACACTGAAGCTTTCTTT.

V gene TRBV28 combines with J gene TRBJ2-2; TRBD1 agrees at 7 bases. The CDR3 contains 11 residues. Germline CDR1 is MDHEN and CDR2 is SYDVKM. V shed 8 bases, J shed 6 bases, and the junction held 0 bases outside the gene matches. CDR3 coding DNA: TGTGCCAGCCAGGGGGCCGGGGAGCTGTTTTTT. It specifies CASQGAGELFF.

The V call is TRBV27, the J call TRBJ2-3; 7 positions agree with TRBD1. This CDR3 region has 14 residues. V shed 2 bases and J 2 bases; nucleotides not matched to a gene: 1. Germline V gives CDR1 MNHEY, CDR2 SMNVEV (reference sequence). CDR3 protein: CASSLGQATDTQYF. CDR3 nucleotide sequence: TGTGCCAGCAGTTTAGGACAGGCCACAGATACGCAGTATTTT.

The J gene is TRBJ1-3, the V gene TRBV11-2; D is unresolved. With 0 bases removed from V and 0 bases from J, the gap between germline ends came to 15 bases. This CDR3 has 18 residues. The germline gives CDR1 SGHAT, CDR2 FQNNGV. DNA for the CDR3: TGTGCCAGCAGCTTAGATCCTGGCGGCGGGATCTCTGGAAACACCATATATTTT. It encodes CASSLDPGGGISGNTIYF.

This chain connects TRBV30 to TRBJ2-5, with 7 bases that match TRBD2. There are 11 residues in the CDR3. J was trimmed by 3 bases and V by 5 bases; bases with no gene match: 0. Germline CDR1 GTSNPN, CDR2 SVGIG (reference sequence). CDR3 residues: CAWREEETQYF. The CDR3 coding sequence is TGTGCCTGGCGGGAGGAAGAGACCCAGTACTTC.

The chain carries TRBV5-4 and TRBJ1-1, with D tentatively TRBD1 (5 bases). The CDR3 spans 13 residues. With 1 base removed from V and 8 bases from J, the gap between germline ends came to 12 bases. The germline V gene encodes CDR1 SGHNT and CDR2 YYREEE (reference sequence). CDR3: CASSLLPREEAFF. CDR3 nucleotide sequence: TGTGCCAGCAGCTTGCTCCCCAGGGAGGAAGCTTTCTTT.

The CDR3 region has the DNA TGTGCCAGCAGGTCCCCCGGGGCCCAAAACACCATATATTTT. This translates into CASRSPGAQNTIYF. The chain is built from TRBV28 and TRBJ1-3, with D perhaps matching TRBD1 (5 bases). CDR1 MDHEN and CDR2 SYDVKM come from the germline V gene. The V gene lost 6 bases and the J gene lost 6 bases, with 15 bases spanning the gap. The CDR3 is 14 residues long. Full variable domain (rest looked up from reference TRBV28 and TRBJ1-3): DVKVTQSSRYLVKRTGEKVFLECVQDMDHENMFWYRQDPGLGLRLIYFSYDVKMKEKGDIPEGYSVSREKKERFSLILESASTNQTSMYLCASRSPGAQNTIYFGEGSWLTVV.

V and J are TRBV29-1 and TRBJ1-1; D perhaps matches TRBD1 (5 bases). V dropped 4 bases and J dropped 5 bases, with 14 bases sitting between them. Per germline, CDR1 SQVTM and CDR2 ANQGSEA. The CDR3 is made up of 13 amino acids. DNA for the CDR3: TGCAGCGTTGGATCCCCCAGGGTAACTGAAGCTTTCTTT. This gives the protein CSVGSPRVTEAFF.

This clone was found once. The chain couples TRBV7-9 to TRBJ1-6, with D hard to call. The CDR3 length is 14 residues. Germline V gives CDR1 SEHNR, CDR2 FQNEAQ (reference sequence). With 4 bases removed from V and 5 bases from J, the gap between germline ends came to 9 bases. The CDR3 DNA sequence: TGTGCCAGCAGCTCCTGGACGGATAATTCACCCCTCCACTTT. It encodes CASSSWTDNSPLHF.

CDR3 region: CASGTLSYEQYF. CDR3 in DNA: TGTGCCAGCGGGACACTGTCCTACGAGCAGTACTTC. The chain combines TRBV2 with TRBJ2-7; a possible D gene is TRBD1 (6 bases). CDR3 length: 12 amino acids. Trimming left V 8 bases short and J 1 base short, with 9 bases between. Germline-derived CDR1 and CDR2 are SNHLY and FYNNEI.

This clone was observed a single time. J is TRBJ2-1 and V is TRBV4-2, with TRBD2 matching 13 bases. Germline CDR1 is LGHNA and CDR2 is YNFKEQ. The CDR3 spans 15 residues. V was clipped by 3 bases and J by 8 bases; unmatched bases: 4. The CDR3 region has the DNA TGTGCCAGCAGCCAGGGACTAGCGGGGCGGGATGAGCAGTTCTTC. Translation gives CASSQGLAGRDEQFF.

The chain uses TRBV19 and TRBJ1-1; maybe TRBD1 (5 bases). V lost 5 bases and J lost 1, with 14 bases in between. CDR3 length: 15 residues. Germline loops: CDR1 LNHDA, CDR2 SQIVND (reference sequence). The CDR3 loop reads CASSLRQPPNTEAFF. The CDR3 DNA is TGTGCCAGTAGTCTCCGACAGCCCCCGAACACTGAAGCTTTCTTT.